This note documents a single TCR beta chain sequence. The antigen remains unidentified. Deletions cut 9 bases from V and 0 bases from J, with 12 bases between. CDR3 length: 13 amino acids. Germline V gene sequence: CDR1 WSHSY, CDR2 SAAADI. Positively selected for CCR7, the CD45RO-negative cells used as naive CD8 cells excluded terminally differentiated effector memory CD45RA+ cells. This specimen comes from a study of shared clonotypes between healthy human individuals. In the study overall: The plates for each donor numbered three CD4 naive, three CD4 memory, two CD8 naive and one CD8 memory. General study findings and limits: Few donors limited the genetic and exposure-history diversity represented. Naive CD4 clonotypes were shared across a few donors at 4% to 5%.

Here immunoSEQ multiplex PCR was the method, and the copy in TCRdb shows in-frame clones only, minus some. The sample includes about 2 million clones, approximately 94% seen only once; the top ten take approximately 1%. The chain uses TRBV10-2 and TRBJ2-7; TRBD2 might be the D (5 bases). This TCR came from a man between 18 and 35 years old in good health. The sequencing sample was made of naive CD8+ T cells sorted from blood. CDR3 in DNA: TGCGCCAGTAAGGAGGCCCCCTCCTACGAGCAGTACTTC. Translated: CASKEAPSYEQYF.